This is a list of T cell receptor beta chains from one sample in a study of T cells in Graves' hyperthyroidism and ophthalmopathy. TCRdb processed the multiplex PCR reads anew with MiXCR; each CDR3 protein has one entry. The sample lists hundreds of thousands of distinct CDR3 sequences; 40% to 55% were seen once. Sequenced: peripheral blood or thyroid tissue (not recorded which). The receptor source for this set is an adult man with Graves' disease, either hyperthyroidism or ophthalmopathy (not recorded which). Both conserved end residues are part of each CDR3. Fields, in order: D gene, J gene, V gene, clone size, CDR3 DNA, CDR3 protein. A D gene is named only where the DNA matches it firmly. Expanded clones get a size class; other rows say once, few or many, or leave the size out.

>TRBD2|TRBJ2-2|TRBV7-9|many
TGTGCCAGCAGCTCAAGCGGGAGTAGCACCGGGGAGCTGTTTTTT
CASSSSGSSTGELFF
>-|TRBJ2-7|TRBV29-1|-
TGCAGCGTTAGAACCGGGGTGGCTTACGAAAACTTC
CSVRTGVAYENF
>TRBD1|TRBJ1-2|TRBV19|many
TGTGCCAGTAGTATTGGGACAGGGGTGAACTATGGCTACACCTTC
CASSIGTGVNYGYTF
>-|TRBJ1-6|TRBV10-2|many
TGCGCCAGTATGGAGGGTAGGGCCCTCCACTTT
CASMEGRALHF
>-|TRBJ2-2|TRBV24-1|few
TGTGCCACCAGTGAAGCCGGGGAGCTGTTTTTT
CATSEAGELFF
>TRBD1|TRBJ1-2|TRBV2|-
TGTGCCAGCAGTCCAGCGTTTTTTAGGACAGGGGCCCTCTACACCTTC
CASSPAFFRTGALYTF
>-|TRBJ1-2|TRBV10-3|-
TGTGCCATCAGTGTGACAGAGACTAACTATGGCTACACCTTC
CAISVTETNYGYTF
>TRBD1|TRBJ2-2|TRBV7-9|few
TGTGCCAGCAGCGGGGACAGGGGGCTGGCCGGGGAGCTGTTTTTT
CASSGDRGLAGELFF
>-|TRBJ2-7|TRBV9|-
TGTGCCAGCAGCGGCCGGGACGGCGTCTCCTACGAGCAGTACTTC
CASSGRDGVSYEQYF
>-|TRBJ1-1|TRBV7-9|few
TGTGCCAGCAGCTTAGATCAGGCTATGAGCACTGAAGCTTTCTTT
CASSLDQAMSTEAFF
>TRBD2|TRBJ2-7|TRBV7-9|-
TGTGCCAGCAGCTCACCTCCGGGACTAGCGGGAGACTACGAGCAGTACTTC
CASSSPPGLAGDYEQYF
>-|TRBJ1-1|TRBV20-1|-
TGCAGTGCTAGAACCATTGGCAGAAACACTGAAGCTTTCTTT
CSARTIGRNTEAFF
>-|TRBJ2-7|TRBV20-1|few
TGCAGTGCTAGAGATGTGTTGGGCACCTACGAGCAGTACTTC
CSARDVLGTYEQYF
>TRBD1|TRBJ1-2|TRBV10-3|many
TGTGCCATCAGTGGGGACAGGGCCGGTGGCTACACCTTC
CAISGDRAGGYTF
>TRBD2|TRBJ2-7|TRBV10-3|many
TGTGCCATCAGAGAAGGACTAGCCTACGAGCAGTACTTC
CAIREGLAYEQYF
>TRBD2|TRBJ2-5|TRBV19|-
TGTGCCAGTACCGAAGGACTAGCGAAAGAGACCCAGTACTTC
CASTEGLAKETQYF
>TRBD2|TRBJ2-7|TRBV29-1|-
TGCAGCGTTGAAGCGGGTTCTAGCGGGACCTACGAGCAGTACTTC
CSVEAGSSGTYEQYF
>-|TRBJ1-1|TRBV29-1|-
TGCAGCGTCCTTTTTAGAGGAGAGGACACTGAAGCTTTCTTT
CSVLFRGEDTEAFF